A selection of T cell receptor beta chains follows, all from one sample in a study of beta chain features in type 1 diabetes. Sequencing used immunoSEQ multiplex PCR; TCRdb keeps in-frame clones, though not all of them. The table includes approximately 130,000 clones, 17% detected once. Sequenced material: central memory CD4+ T cells from blood. Receptors originate from a man younger than 30 with type 1 diabetes. The CDR3 runs from the conserved cysteine through the conserved F or W.

TRBJ2-7 | 12 | TRBV2 | CASRDTTYEQYF
TRBJ2-2 | 14 | TRBV5-8 | CASSTRWGNGELFF
TRBJ2-1 | 16 | TRBV7-3 | CASSLFGSGTYNEQFF
TRBJ1-1 | 12 | TRBV7-2 | CASSLSGDRAFF
TRBJ2-1 | 11 | TRBV29-1 | CSVAQINEQFF
TRBJ2-2 | 15 | TRBV2 | CASSEFPGITGELFF
TRBJ2-1 | 14 | TRBV7-9 | CASSPGGLATEQFF
TRBJ1-5 | 15 | TRBV14 | CASSQGQGANQPQHF
TRBJ2-6 | 16 | TRBV28 | CASSDSLSSGANVLTF
TRBJ2-7 | 12 | TRBV5-1 | CASSSTNYEQYF
TRBJ2-1 | 16 | TRBV5-8 | CASSPLRALGGNEQFF
TRBJ2-5 | 13 | TRBV6-4 | CASSAGTGKTQYF
TRBJ1-1 | 14 | TRBV7-2 | CASSVGTLNTEAFF
TRBJ2-3 | 15 | TRBV2 | CASTLAGGPTDTQYF
TRBJ2-4 | 15 | TRBV29-1 | CSARPARGAKNIQYF
TRBJ1-1 | 11 | TRBV30 | CAWSFPGPGIF
TRBJ2-4 | 11 | TRBV25-1 | CATMGPNIQYF
TRBJ1-1 | 15 | TRBV7-2 | CASSPGRGRVTEAFF
TRBJ2-5 | 10 | TRBV20-1 | CSGIKETQYF
TRBJ2-7 | 16 | TRBV5-1 | CASRSGTGGFSYEQYF
TRBJ1-5 | 16 | TRBV4-2 | CASSQDRTGGIQPQHF
TRBJ1-4 | 15 | TRBV6-5 | CASSTGAGTNEKLFF
TRBJ1-5 | 14 | TRBV30 | CAWSVRDRFGPQHF
TRBJ2-3 | 14 | TRBV7-3 | CASSYSGSTDTQYF
TRBJ2-7 | 12 | TRBV21-1 | CASILRCDEQYF
NA | 14 | TRBV10-3 | CAISVRGGSYEQYF